The following is a T cell receptor (beta chain) sequence with its context. These data come from a study of blood T cell repertoires in COVID-19. Study at large: From the United States, Italy and Spain came samples of acute and convalescent COVID-19.

V trimming: 7 bases; J trimming: 2 bases; junction bases outside the gene matches: 6. Per the germline V gene, CDR1 is LNHDA and CDR2 is SQIVND (reference sequence). CDR3 length equals 15 residues. As processed by the authors: The authors estimated nucleated cell counts from reference gene primer amplification. This table comes from immunoSEQ multiplex PCR, and its TCRdb copy is limited to in-frame clones, with some not included. Clonal size and the V and J genes are those of that table, whereas D and trimming came from the DNA. The sample yields about 120,000 clones, over 70% seen once. The TCR comes from a woman in her 70s with acute or convalescent COVID-19. Sequencing input: peripheral blood. This chain connects TRBV19 to TRBJ2-2; 8 bases are a match to TRBD2. DNA for the CDR3: TGTGCCAGTATCTCTAGCGGGCCTAACACCGGGGAGCTGTTTTTT. This gives the protein CASISSGPNTGELFF.